This T cell receptor beta chain emerged from a study of blood T cell repertoires in COVID-19. This table comes from immunoSEQ multiplex PCR, and its TCRdb copy is limited to in-frame clones, with some not included. The sample contains over 300,000 clones, 65% to 85% of which appear only once. The sequence derives from a woman in her fifties or sixties with acute or convalescent COVID-19. The sequenced sample consisted of peripheral blood.

CDR3 sequence: CASSLKGQGTHEQYF. The CDR3 DNA reads TGTGCCAGCAGCTTGAAGGGACAGGGTACCCACGAGCAGTACTTC. V is TRBV7-9 and J is TRBJ2-7; 9 bases line up with TRBD1. The V segment lost 3 bases and the J segment 5 bases; nucleotides outside the gene matches: 8. The CDR3 is made up of 15 amino acids. CDR1 SEHNR and CDR2 FQNEAQ come from the germline V gene (reference sequence). The full variable domain, rest sourced from reference TRBV7-9 and TRBJ2-7, is DTGVSQNPRHKITKRGQNVTFRCDPISEHNRLYWYRQTLGQGPEFLTYFQNEAQLEKSRLLSDRFSAERPKGSFSTLEIQRTEQGDSAMYLCASSLKGQGTHEQYFGPGTRLTVT.